This is a list of T cell receptor beta chains from one sample in a study of blood T cell repertoires in COVID-19. The protocol was immunoSEQ multiplex PCR, while the TCRdb copy is restricted to in-frame clones and leaves out a portion. The sample yields approximately 310,000 clones, about nine tenths seen once. Sequences were obtained from PBMCs or T cells enriched from blood (not recorded which). The receptor source for this set is a man aged 60-69 years who had recovered from COVID-19. Each CDR3 is given with its conserved first and last residue. The D gene is left open where the match is weak. Only part of the rows carry a size: once, few, many, or a class if the clone is expanded.

D	V	J	size	DNA	CDR3
TRBD2	TRBV18	TRBJ2-1	.	TGTGCCAGCTCACTCCTGGGCCTAGCGGGAGTCGAATGGTTCTTC	CASSLLGLAGVEWFF
TRBD1	TRBV24-1	TRBJ2-3	.	TGTGCCACCAGTTTTGGGACAGGTGGGACAGATACGCAGTATTTT	CATSFGTGGTDTQYF
TRBD1	TRBV6-2/TRBV6-3	TRBJ1-5	.	TGTGCCAGCAGTTACTCTCCACGGACAGGGCGGGTAGGTCAGCCCCAGCATTTT	CASSYSPRTGRVGQPQHF
TRBD2	TRBV5-4	TRBJ2-5	.	TGTGCCAGCCAACGGGACTATCAAGAGACCCAGTACTTC	CASQRDYQETQYF
TRBD1	TRBV9	TRBJ1-2	once	TGTGCCAGCAGCAAACTACAGGGGTCGGACTATGGCTACACCTTC	CASSKLQGSDYGYTF
.	TRBV4-2	TRBJ2-7	.	TGTGCCAGCAGCCAAGAACTAGAGAGGCTCGAGCAGTACTTC	CASSQELERLEQYF
.	TRBV29-1	TRBJ1-2	.	TGCAGCGGCAGGGTGGGGCTGGGTGGCTACACCTTC	CSGRVGLGGYTF
TRBD1	TRBV3-1/TRBV3-2	TRBJ2-7	.	TGTGCCAGCAGCCCGCAGGGACAGTACGAGCAGTACTTC	CASSPQGQYEQYF
.	TRBV20-1	TRBJ1-1	.	TGCAGTGCTAGTAGGCGGCCGGGATTGAATAAAGCTTTCTTT	CSASRRPGLNKAFF
TRBD2	TRBV7-3	TRBJ2-2	many	TGTGCCAGCAGCAGACTAGCGTTTGGCGGGGAGCTGTTTTTT	CASSRLAFGGELFF
.	TRBV18	TRBJ1-5	.	TGTGCCAGCTCACCGAGTCAAAATCAGCCCCAGCATTTT	CASSPSQNQPQHF
TRBD2	TRBV27	TRBJ2-5	few	TGTGCCAGCAGTTTACAGGGGACTAGCAGGAAGACCCAGTACTTC	CASSLQGTSRKTQYF
TRBD2	TRBV29-1	TRBJ2-3	.	TGCAGCGTTGAAGTTAGCGGGAGGTTGGGTACGCAGTATTTT	CSVEVSGRLGTQYF
.	TRBV20-1	TRBJ2-1	.	TGCAGTGCTAGTGCCAGGGCCTCTTCCTACAATGAGCAGTTCTTC	CSASARASSYNEQFF
.	TRBV12-3/TRBV12-4	TRBJ2-3	.	TGTGCCAGCAGTCAAATTTACTCAGATACGCAGTATTTT	CASSQIYSDTQYF
.	TRBV2	TRBJ1-5	.	TGTGCCAGCAGTGGCGGGCAGCATCTCAATCAGCCCCAGCATTTT	CASSGGQHLNQPQHF
TRBD1	TRBV6-5	TRBJ2-1	.	TGTGCCAGCAGTCGACAGGGGGCGCCCAATGAGCAGTTCTTC	CASSRQGAPNEQFF
.	TRBV4-1	TRBJ1-1	.	TGCGCCAGCAGCCAAGCCAACATGAACACTGAAGCTTTCTTT	CASSQANMNTEAFF
.	TRBV24-1	TRBJ1-1	.	TGTGCCACCAGTGATCCTAAGAACACTGAAGCTTTCTTT	CATSDPKNTEAFF
TRBD2	TRBV5-5	TRBJ2-2	.	TGTGCCAGCAGCTTGGTAGGAGCGGGACTAGCGGGAGGTCCCACCGGGGAGCTGTTTTTT	CASSLVGAGLAGGPTGELFF
.	TRBV2	TRBJ1-2	.	TGTGCCAGCAGGGCAAACCCAGGGTTGGGCTACACCTTC	CASRANPGLGYTF
TRBD1	TRBV7-3	TRBJ1-2	.	TGTGCCAGCAGCAGTGGACAGGGAGATGGCTACACCTTC	CASSSGQGDGYTF
.	TRBV10-2	TRBJ1-6	.	TGCGCCAGCAGTCCCAGGGGATCCTATAATTCACCCCTCCACTTT	CASSPRGSYNSPLHF
.	TRBV5-4	TRBJ2-1	.	TGTGCCAGCAGCTTGATGGGACTCTACAATGAGCAGTTCTTC	CASSLMGLYNEQFF
.	TRBV5-6	TRBJ1-5	.	TGTGCCAGCCTGGGAACTGAGGAGGGGCCTCAGCCCCAGCATTTT	CASLGTEEGPQPQHF
.	TRBV30	TRBJ1-3	.	TGTGCCTGGAGTGTTGGGGCGGGGAGCTCTGGAAACACCATATATTTT	CAWSVGAGSSGNTIYF
TRBD2	TRBV27	TRBJ2-1	.	TGTGCCAGCAGTTTACGCGGGACTAGCGGGAGCCTTGGCAATGAGCAGTTCTTC	CASSLRGTSGSLGNEQFF
.	TRBV19	TRBJ1-4	.	TGTGCCAGTACCCGCAGGGAAAATGAAAAACTGTTTTTT	CASTRRENEKLFF
TRBD2	TRBV5-1	TRBJ2-7	.	TGCGCCAGCAGCTTAAGGGAGGGCTCCTACGAGCAGTACTTC	CASSLREGSYEQYF
.	TRBV12-3/TRBV12-4	TRBJ1-1	many	TGTGCCAGCAGTTTACGGCGGGAGGGAGCTTTCTTT	CASSLRREGAFF
TRBD1	TRBV29-1	TRBJ1-1	.	TGCAGCGCCGGGACAGGAGCCAACACTGAAGCTTTCTTT	CSAGTGANTEAFF
.	TRBV19	TRBJ1-2	.	TGTGCCACTAAATCCCCCGGGTTCCAAGATGGCTACACCTTC	CATKSPGFQDGYTF
TRBD1	TRBV3-1/TRBV3-2	TRBJ1-1	.	TGTGCCAGCAGCCCGGGACAGGCGAACACTGAAGCTTTCTTT	CASSPGQANTEAFF
TRBD1	TRBV5-1	TRBJ1-1	.	TGCGCCAGCAGCTGGGGGACAGGAGGAAACACTGAAGCTTTCTTT	CASSWGTGGNTEAFF
.	TRBV6-6	TRBJ1-5	.	TGTGCCAGCAGCCAGAATCAGCCCCAGCATTTT	CASSQNQPQHF
TRBD1	TRBV5-1	TRBJ1-5	.	TGCGCCAGCAGCCCACAGGGGGAAGGAAATCAGCCCCAGCATTTT	CASSPQGEGNQPQHF
TRBD1	TRBV24-1	TRBJ2-7	.	TGTGCCACCAGTGGGGGACAGTACTACGAGCAGTACTTC	CATSGGQYYEQYF
TRBD2	TRBV9	TRBJ2-1	.	TGTGCCAGCAGCGGGGGAGCGGGAGGGAGTAGGAATGAGCAGTTCTTC	CASSGGAGGSRNEQFF
.	TRBV4-3	TRBJ2-5	.	TGCGCCAGCAGCCAGAGGCTAGCCGGATGGGGGGAGTTGCCACTCCAAGAGACCCAGTACTTC	CASSQRLAGWGELPLQETQYF
TRBD1	TRBV5-4	TRBJ1-3	.	TGTGCCAGCAGCTACTCAGACAGGGCGCCTGGAAACACCATATATTTT	CASSYSDRAPGNTIYF
TRBD1	TRBV3-1/TRBV3-2	TRBJ2-6	.	TGTGCCAGCAGGCTACAGGGGGCTGGGGCCAACGTCCTGACTTTC	CASRLQGAGANVLTF
.	TRBV5-1	TRBJ2-1	.	TGCGCCAGCAGCTTAGGGGACTCTTTTTACAATGAGCAGTTCTTC	CASSLGDSFYNEQFF
.	TRBV6-6	TRBJ2-1	.	TGTGCCAGCAGTTACTCGACGGGGAGGAATGAGCAGTTCTTC	CASSYSTGRNEQFF
TRBD1	TRBV6-5	TRBJ2-7	.	TGTGCCAGCAGTTACCAAGGACAGGGAATCTACGAGCAGTACTTC	CASSYQGQGIYEQYF
TRBD1	TRBV9	TRBJ2-1	.	TGTGCCAGCAGCCCAAGGGACAGGGGTTGGGATGAGCAGTTCTTC	CASSPRDRGWDEQFF
.	TRBV2	TRBJ2-5	.	TGTGCCAGCCAATTCAGGGGAGAGACCCAGTACTTC	CASQFRGETQYF
.	TRBV7-2	TRBJ1-2	.	TGTGCCAGCAGCTTAGGGTACGGAGACCACTATGGCTACACCTTC	CASSLGYGDHYGYTF
.	TRBV27	TRBJ2-7	.	TGTGCCAGCAGTTCCATGCGGGAGCAGTACTTC	CASSSMREQYF
.	TRBV12-3/TRBV12-4	TRBJ2-1	.	TGTGCCAGCAGGGGGGGAATTGAGCAGTTCTTC	CASRGGIEQFF
TRBD1	TRBV7-3	TRBJ2-1	.	TGTGCCAGCAGCTTAATGGGACAGGGTTACAATGAGCAGTTCTTC	CASSLMGQGYNEQFF
.	TRBV5-1	TRBJ2-3	.	TGCGCCAGCAGCTTGATCGTGACTAGGTTACGCACAGATACGCAGTATTTT	CASSLIVTRLRTDTQYF
.	TRBV15	TRBJ2-7	.	TGTGCCACCAGCAGAGGCCCAACAGGTCAGGGCTACGAGCAGTACTTC	CATSRGPTGQGYEQYF
.	TRBV5-1	TRBJ2-5	.	TGCGCCAGCAGCTTGGTGGCTAGCGTGAAGGGAGAGACCCAGTACTTC	CASSLVASVKGETQYF
TRBD1	TRBV7-9	TRBJ2-5	.	TGTGCCAGCAGCCCCCGACAGGGGCAAGGGGAGACCCAGTACTTC	CASSPRQGQGETQYF
TRBD2	TRBV28	TRBJ2-3	once	TGTGCCAGCAGTCCCTCGGGTAGCGGGGGTTTCACAGATACGCAGTATTTT	CASSPSGSGGFTDTQYF
.	TRBV9	TRBJ2-5	.	TGTGCCAGCAGCGGCCCGAGGGAGACCCAGTACTTC	CASSGPRETQYF
TRBD2	TRBV6-2/TRBV6-3	TRBJ2-1	.	TGTGCCAGCAGTTACTCAGCGAGACTAGCGGGAGCGGGTGAGCAGTTCTTC	CASSYSARLAGAGEQFF
.	TRBV3-1/TRBV3-2	TRBJ2-1	.	TGTGCCAGCAGCCGACTAGGGGACAATGAGCAGTTCTTC	CASSRLGDNEQFF
TRBD1	TRBV7-8	TRBJ1-2	.	TGTGCCAGCAGCCCAACAGGGGTGGGGGGCTACACCTTC	CASSPTGVGGYTF
.	TRBV30	TRBJ1-5	.	TGTGCCTGGGCCCTAGGCGGGGGGGCGAATCAGCCCCAGCATTTT	CAWALGGGANQPQHF